This entry concerns a single TCR beta chain. No antigen is known for it. Clones were sequenced by immunoSEQ multiplex PCR, and TCRdb holds only the in-frame ones, with some missing. In the table there are just under 20,000 clones, more than 70% of which are singletons. These data originate in a study of CD4 T cells in relation to SARS-CoV-2 and coronaviruses. Across the whole study: PBMCs were cultured with antigen for around nine days before TCR beta sequencing. Controls used an HIV-1 Nef peptide pool or no peptide. Study-wide results and caveats: No donor gave both pre-pandemic and post-infection samples.

Trimming at V came to 0 bases and at J to 5 bases, leaving 2 bases not matched to a gene. The CDR3 covers 14 residues. Germline-derived CDR1 and CDR2 are LNHDA and SQIVND (reference sequence). The unexposed donors gave CD4+ T cells in about 2011-2018, prior to COVID-19. After less than 11 days of culture, CD4+ T cells were isolated. The source material was CD4+ T cells from PBMCs, cultured in vitro. This sequence joins TRBV19 and TRBJ1-1, with TRBD1 matching over 8 bases. This TCR was recovered from a human donor in good health. DNA of the CDR3: TGTGCCAGTAGTATAGACAGGGGGCGTACTGAAGCTTTCTTT. It translates to CASSIDRGRTEAFF.